This T cell receptor beta chain is drawn from a study of blood T cell repertoires in COVID-19. About the study: The analysed material was cDNA or gDNA that came from T cells, B-cell-depleted T cells, or PBMCs.

There are 16 residues in the CDR3. Looked up from germline, CDR1 is MNHNS and CDR2 is SASEGT. V dropped 0 bases and J dropped 11; count of bases not matched to a gene: 11. Sequencing used immunoSEQ multiplex PCR; TCRdb keeps in-frame clones, though not all of them. The sample includes about 240,000 clones, around 90% of them seen just once. This chain links TRBV6-1 with TRBJ1-4, with TRBD1 identical over 8 bases. This clonotype was obtained from a man aged 25 to 40 with COVID-19, enrolled during active disease. What was sequenced was peripheral blood. CDR3 sequence: CASSEAPGGVNLKLFF. In nucleotides, the CDR3 is TGTGCCAGCAGTGAAGCGCCAGGGGGCGTTAATTTGAAACTGTTTTTT.